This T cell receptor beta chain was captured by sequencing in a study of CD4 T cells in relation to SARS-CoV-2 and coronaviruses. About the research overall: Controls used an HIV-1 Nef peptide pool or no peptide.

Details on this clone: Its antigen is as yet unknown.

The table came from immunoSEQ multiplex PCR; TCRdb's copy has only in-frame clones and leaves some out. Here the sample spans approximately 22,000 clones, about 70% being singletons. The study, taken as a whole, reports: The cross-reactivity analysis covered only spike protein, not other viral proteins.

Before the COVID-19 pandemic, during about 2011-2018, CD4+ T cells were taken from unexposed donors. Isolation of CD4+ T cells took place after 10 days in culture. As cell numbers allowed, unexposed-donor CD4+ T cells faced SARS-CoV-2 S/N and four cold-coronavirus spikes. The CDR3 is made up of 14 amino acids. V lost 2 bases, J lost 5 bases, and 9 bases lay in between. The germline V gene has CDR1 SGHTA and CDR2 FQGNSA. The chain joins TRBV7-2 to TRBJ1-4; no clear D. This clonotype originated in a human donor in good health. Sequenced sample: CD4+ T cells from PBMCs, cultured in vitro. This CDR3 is CASSLRTENEKLFF. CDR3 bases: TGTGCCAGCAGCTTACGGACCGAGAATGAAAAACTGTTTTTT.